Described below is a single T cell receptor beta chain sequence and its context. The germline CDR1 and CDR2 sequences are LNHDA and SQIVND (reference sequence). The CDR3 has 13 residues. V was pared by 5 bases and J by 2 bases, with 9 bases between. Assay used: immunoSEQ multiplex PCR; TCRdb lists only in-frame clones, some missing. The table shows 700,000 or so clones, with 70% to 90% occurring only once. This entry comes from a study of shared T cell receptors in the human thymus. These data were also filed under a second study, of human thymus T cells.

The gene calls are TRBV19 and TRBJ2-5, with no clear D. The sample consisted of thymocytes. This clonotype was sampled from a girl under three years old with a congenital heart defect. The CDR3 DNA reads as TGTGCCAGTAGTGGGCTATTTCAAGAGACCCAGTACTTC. This gives the protein CASSGLFQETQYF. The full variable domain, its missing parts supplied by reference TRBV19 and TRBJ2-5, is DGGITQSPKYLFRKEGQNVTLSCEQNLNHDAMYWYRQDPGQGLRLIYYSQIVNDFQKGDIAEGYSVSREKKESFPLTVTSAQKNPTAFYLCASSGLFQETQYFGPGTRLLVL.